This T cell receptor (beta chain) is from a study of OX40 agonist ivuxolimab in advanced cancers. Overall study: Partial responses were achieved by three patients: one hepatocellular carcinoma, two cutaneous melanoma. Whole-study results and caveats: Clonal expansion was seen in CD4+ and CD8+ blood T cells by week 6 at 0.1 to 3.0 mg/kg. Antigen specificity remained undetermined for the expanded peripheral T cells.

Comments on this clone: The antigen is undetermined.

Data came from immunoSEQ multiplex PCR; TCRdb stores just in-frame clones and leaves some out. This sample has some 68,000 clones, with about 88% found just once. Looked up from germline, CDR1 is SGHRS and CDR2 is YFSETQ. The V gene lost 4 bases and the J gene lost 4 bases, with 17 bases spanning the gap. The CDR3 is 15 residues long. The sequencing here drew on CD4+ or CD8+ T cells sorted from blood, taken in a trial of the OX40 agonist ivuxolimab. The clonotype comes from an adult with an advanced solid tumor such as melanoma, head and neck, liver or kidney cancer. V is TRBV5-1 and J is TRBJ2-5, with D possibly matching TRBD1 (6 bases). The CDR3 DNA is TGCGCCAGCAGCGGCACCGGGACACCCCCAGAGACCCAGTACTTC. This sequence encodes CASSGTGTPPETQYF.